Below are 7 T cell receptor beta chains sequenced from a single sample in a study of shared clonotypes between healthy human individuals. Positively selected for CCR7, the CD45RO-negative cells used as naive CD8 cells excluded terminally differentiated effector memory CD45RA+ cells. This table comes from immunoSEQ multiplex PCR, and its TCRdb copy is limited to in-frame clones, with some not included. The sample holds around 2,000,000 clones, approximately 95% seen once. Sequencing was performed on naive CD8+ T cells sorted from blood. These receptors were taken from a man aged 18 to 30 in good health.

The chain uses TRBV19 and TRBJ2-7; no reliable D call. V was pared by 2 bases and J by 5 bases, with 10 bases between. The CDR3 sequence is 13 residues long. The germline V gene encodes CDR1 LNHDA and CDR2 SQIVND (reference sequence). This CDR3 reads CASSIFGSDEQYF. Here the CDR3 DNA reads TGTGCCAGTAGTATATTTGGCAGCGACGAGCAGTACTTC. Full variable domain (missing parts from reference TRBV19 and TRBJ2-7): DGGITQSPKYLFRKEGQNVTLSCEQNLNHDAMYWYRQDPGQGLRLIYYSQIVNDFQKGDIAEGYSVSREKKESFPLTVTSAQKNPTAFYLCASSIFGSDEQYFGPGTRLTVT.

This clone appeared a single time. This chain uses TRBV5-4 with TRBJ2-7; 9 bases map to TRBD2. The CDR3 has 14 residues. From germline, CDR1 is SGHNT and CDR2 YYREEE (reference sequence). Trimming removed 4 bases from V and 6 bases from J; junction bases left unmatched: 8. CDR3 loop: CASSESGTSSEQYF. CDR3 DNA: TGTGCCAGCAGCGAATCCGGGACTAGCTCCGAGCAGTACTTC.

The J gene is TRBJ2-7, the V gene TRBV14; no clear D. Per germline, CDR1 SGHDN and CDR2 FVKESK. This CDR3 spans 15 amino acids. With 0 bases removed from V and 4 bases from J, the gap between germline ends came to 13 bases. CDR3 DNA: TGTGCCAGCAGCCAAGATCTTGGGGTCATATACGAGCAGTACTTC. It encodes CASSQDLGVIYEQYF.

On this clone: The sample has other DNA sequences that encode this CDR3 too. V gene TRBV9 combines with J gene TRBJ2-7; 8 nucleotides line up with TRBD2. The CDR3 sequence is 14 residues long. Germline V gene lookup returns CDR1 SGDLS and CDR2 YYNGEE. Trimming cost V 4 bases and J 3 bases; bases outside gene matches: 6. In DNA form, the CDR3 reads TGTGCCAGCAGCCCCGGGGGGGAAGGCTACGAGCAGTACTTC. This encodes CASSPGGEGYEQYF.

Points on this clone: The junction does not match germline at one end; this may be a read error. This chain connects TRBV7-2 to TRBJ1-2; D is possibly TRBD1 (6 bases). The CDR3 loop spans 16 amino acids. From germline, CDR1 is SGHTA and CDR2 FQGNSA. DNA for the CDR3: TGTGCCAGTACGTACGGGACACAACTCCTTAACTATGGCTACATCTTC. Translated: CASTYGTQLLNYGYIF.

The CDR3 loop is CASSEYIAGGIETQYF. The DNA for the CDR3 is TGTGCCAGCAGTGAATATATTGCGGGGGGGATAGAGACCCAGTACTTC. The chain recombines TRBV25-1 with TRBJ2-5, with 9 bases aligning to TRBD2. After removal of 0 bases from V and 4 bases from J, the junction contained 6 bases not matched to a gene. The CDR3 covers 16 residues. Germline V gene sequence: CDR1 MGHDK, CDR2 SYGVNS.

The chain is built from TRBV5-8 and TRBJ1-1, with D tentatively TRBD1 (6 bases). Trimming took off 3 bases at V and 3 bases at J, with 15 bases between the two ends. The CDR3 loop spans 15 amino acids. In germline, CDR1 is SGHTS, CDR2 YDEGEE. CDR3 DNA sequence: TGTGCCAGCAGCTGGCAGGGGTGGGTGGACACTGAAGCTTTCTTT. Amino acid sequence: CASSWQGWVDTEAFF.